The sequence of this T cell receptor (beta chain) was determined in a study of blood T cell repertoires in COVID-19. Study-wide context: Researchers got acute and convalescent COVID-19 samples from the United States, Italy and Spain. From T cells, B-cell-depleted T cells, or PBMCs came the material, which was cDNA or gDNA.

The CDR3 is made up of 13 amino acids. CDR1 is SGDLS, CDR2 YYNGEE, per germline. The V gene lost 3 bases and the J gene lost 2 bases, with 8 bases spanning the gap. Authors' processing steps: Nucleated cell number was recorded as an estimate derived from reference gene primer amplification. Using immunoSEQ multiplex PCR, the repertoire was profiled, and TCRdb retains in-frame clones only, with some absent. V and J calls and clone size are those listed in that table; D and trimming were worked out from the DNA. This table has about 260,000 clones, roughly 80% appearing once. V and J are TRBV9 and TRBJ1-2, with D possibly matching TRBD1 (5 bases). This TCR was sampled from a man aged 60 to 75 who had recovered from COVID-19. Material: peripheral blood. The CDR3 nucleotides read TGTGCCAGCAGCGGAGACAGAAACTATGGCTACACCTTC. Translating it yields CASSGDRNYGYTF.